The T cell receptor beta chain under discussion was sequenced for a study of shared clonotypes between healthy human individuals. Using immunoSEQ multiplex PCR, the repertoire was profiled, and TCRdb retains in-frame clones only, with some absent. The sample records around 700,000 clones, around 72% being singletons. Trimming shortened V by 4 bases and J by 0 bases, and 6 bases separated the two germline ends. From germline, CDR1 is SGHTA and CDR2 FQGNSA. This CDR3 comprises 13 residues. The source of this sequence is a woman aged 30 to 39 in good health. Material for sequencing was memory CD4+ T cells sorted from blood. The subset: CD45RA-negative fraction. The chain has TRBV7-2 and TRBJ1-2; possibly TRBD1 for D (5 bases). The CDR3 spells CASSSRANYGYTF. CDR3 bases: TGTGCCAGCAGCTCCAGGGCTAACTATGGCTACACCTTC.